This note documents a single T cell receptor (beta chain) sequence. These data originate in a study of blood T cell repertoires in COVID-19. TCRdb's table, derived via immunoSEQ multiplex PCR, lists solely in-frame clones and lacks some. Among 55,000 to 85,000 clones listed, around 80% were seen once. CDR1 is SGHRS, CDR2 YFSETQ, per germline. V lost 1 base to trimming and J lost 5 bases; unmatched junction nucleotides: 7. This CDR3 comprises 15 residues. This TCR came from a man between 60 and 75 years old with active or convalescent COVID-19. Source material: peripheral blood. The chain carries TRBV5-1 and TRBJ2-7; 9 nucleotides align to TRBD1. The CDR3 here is CASSLWGTGTHEQYF. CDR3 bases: TGCGCCAGCAGCTTGTGGGGGACAGGGACCCACGAGCAGTACTTC.